These 19 T cell receptor beta chains originate from one sample sequenced in a study of blood T cell repertoires in COVID-19. Sequencing used immunoSEQ multiplex PCR; TCRdb keeps in-frame clones, though not all of them. The sample contains about 24,000 clones, about 90% of which appear only once. The sequencing sample was made of peripheral blood. The receptors shown here come from a man between 65 and 85 years old with active COVID-19.

The chain joins TRBV14 to TRBJ2-2; 9 nucleotides line up with TRBD2. The CDR3 is 17 residues long. Germline V lookup: CDR1 SGHDN, CDR2 FVKESK. V shed 3 bases, J shed 7 bases, and the junction held 12 bases outside the gene matches. Here the CDR3 reads CASSQIGGRAWSGELFF. As DNA, the CDR3 is TGTGCCAGCAGCCAGATCGGCGGGAGGGCCTGGAGCGGGGAGCTGTTTTTT. Full variable domain (rest looked up from reference TRBV14 and TRBJ2-2): EAGVTQFPSHSVIEKGQTVTLRCDPISGHDNLYWYRRVMGKEIKFLLHFVKESKQDESGMPNNRFLAERTGGTYSTLKVQPAELEDSGVYFCASSQIGGRAWSGELFFGEGSRLTVL.

J is TRBJ1-1 and V is TRBV29-1; 7 bases line up with TRBD1. Trimming cost V 8 bases and J 8 bases; bases outside gene matches: 17. The CDR3 consists of 14 residues. Germline values: CDR1 SQVTM, CDR2 ANQGSEA. The DNA for the CDR3 is TGCAGCCCGAATGGGGCAGGGGGAAGTCGAGAAGCTTTCTTT. Its translation is CSPNGAGGSREAFF.

The CDR3 sequence: CASSPERQGKNQPQHF. As DNA, the CDR3 is TGCGCCAGCAGCCCAGAACGACAGGGCAAAAATCAGCCCCAGCATTTT. The chain joins TRBV4-1 to TRBJ1-5; TRBD1 aligns across 7 bases. Germline trimming cut 4 bases from V and 4 bases from J; bases unmatched to any gene: 10. The CDR3 length is 16 residues. Per germline, CDR1 MGHRA and CDR2 YSYEKL.

CDR3 nucleotides: TGTGCCAGCAGCGCGGGACAGGGGGCAACTGGAAACACCATATATTTT. This encodes CASSAGQGATGNTIYF. The chain recombines TRBV11-2 with TRBJ1-3, with 12 bases identical to TRBD1. This CDR3 is built from 16 residues. Trimming removed 5 bases from V and 2 bases from J; junction bases left unmatched: 4. Germline loops: CDR1 SGHAT, CDR2 FQNNGV.

The chain is built from TRBV7-8 and TRBJ2-3; 12 bases align to TRBD2. Germline-derived CDR1 and CDR2 are SGHVS and FQNEAQ. The CDR3 is 16 amino acids. V lost 3 bases, J lost 1 base, and 2 bases stayed unmatched. CDR3 DNA: TGTGCCAGCAGCTTCGGACTAGCGGGGCGCACAGATACGCAGTATTTT. Amino acids: CASSFGLAGRTDTQYF.

The gene calls are TRBV6-5 and TRBJ2-7; 8 bases line up with TRBD1. Unmatched junction bases numbered 6, after V lost 4 bases and J lost 7 bases. Germline V lookup: CDR1 MNHEY, CDR2 SVGAGI. CDR3 size: 13 residues. This chain's CDR3 is CASSFQGAREQYF. The CDR3 nucleotides read TGTGCCAGCAGTTTTCAGGGGGCACGGGAGCAGTACTTC.

The CDR3 loop reads CASSLDRDGEKLFF. CDR3 DNA sequence: TGCGCCAGCAGCTTGGACAGGGATGGTGAAAAACTGTTTTTT. The genes are TRBV5-1 and TRBJ1-4, with D maybe TRBD1 (6 bases). V was pared by 0 bases and J by 7 bases, with 10 bases between. Germline V gene data show CDR1 as SGHRS and CDR2 as YFSETQ. The CDR3 sequence is 14 residues long.

V gene TRBV5-4 combines with J gene TRBJ2-2; 14 bases are a match to TRBD2. V dropped 4 bases and J dropped 4; count of bases not matched to a gene: 9. The germline CDR1 and CDR2 sequences are SGHNT and YYREEE (reference sequence). The CDR3 length is 18 residues. DNA of the CDR3: TGTGCCAGCAGCCCGATGGGACTAGCGGGAGACGGCACCGGGGAGCTGTTTTTT. Translating gives CASSPMGLAGDGTGELFF.

Here the CDR3 reads CASSPNGRQGRMNTEAFF. CDR3 nucleotide sequence: TGTGCCAGTAGTCCCAACGGTAGACAGGGGAGAATGAACACTGAAGCTTTCTTT. V is TRBV19 and J is TRBJ1-1; TRBD1 agrees at 8 bases. The ends lost 5 bases at V and 0 bases at J; junction bases unmatched: 14. The CDR3 has 18 residues. Germline assignment: CDR1 LNHDA and CDR2 SQIVND (reference sequence).

The chain is built from TRBV5-6 and TRBJ2-2, with D hard to call. V was pared by 1 base and J by 6 bases, with 10 bases between. CDR1 SGHDT and CDR2 YYEEEE come from the germline V gene. This CDR3 spans 14 amino acids. The CDR3 spells CASSLSLQPGELFF. The DNA for the CDR3 is TGTGCCAGCAGCTTGAGTTTACAGCCCGGGGAGCTGTTTTTT. The full variable domain, its missing parts supplied by reference TRBV5-6 and TRBJ2-2, is DAGVTQSPTHLIKTRGQQVTLRCSPKSGHDTVSWYQQALGQGPQFIFQYYEEEERQRGNFPDRFSGHQFPNYSSELNVNALLLGDSALYLCASSLSLQPGELFFGEGSRLTVL.

CDR3 region: CATSRDYGGNTEAFF. The CDR3 nucleotides are TGTGCCACCAGCAGAGATTATGGGGGGAATACTGAAGCTTTCTTT. This chain connects TRBV15 to TRBJ1-1; maybe TRBD1 (5 bases). The germline V and J ends were trimmed by 0 bases and 5 bases, with 13 bases remaining between them. The CDR3 is made up of 15 amino acids. Germline-derived CDR1 and CDR2 are LNHNV and YYDKDF (reference sequence).

V and J are TRBV15 and TRBJ1-3; D uncertain. Germline assignment: CDR1 LNHNV and CDR2 YYDKDF (reference sequence). The V and J ends lost 6 bases and 0 bases respectively, with 18 bases between them. CDR3 size: 17 residues. CDR3 sequence: CATRGGLAASSGNTIYF. The CDR3 DNA reads as TGTGCCACCAGGGGTGGATTGGCAGCGAGCTCTGGAAACACCATATATTTT.

The rearrangement uses TRBV18 and TRBJ2-2; 15 bases match TRBD2. This CDR3 has 17 amino acids. The germline gives CDR1 KGHSH, CDR2 LQKENI. The junction had 5 bases not matched to a gene; V was cut back by 8 bases and J by 1 base. The CDR3 protein is CASPGTSGRQNTGELFF. The DNA for the CDR3 is TGTGCCAGCCCGGGGACTAGCGGGAGGCAGAACACCGGGGAGCTGTTTTTT.

This clone was seen only once. The chain combines TRBV7-2 with TRBJ1-5, with TRBD1 identical over 7 bases. Trimming cost V 5 bases and J 2 bases; bases outside gene matches: 6. CDR1 is SGHTA and CDR2 is FQGNSA in the germline V gene. This CDR3 contains 15 residues. The CDR3 bases are TGTGCCAGCAGCACCCGCGGACAGGGCAATCAGCCCCAGCATTTT. This codes for CASSTRGQGNQPQHF.

This clone was seen a single time. The V call is TRBV10-3, the J call TRBJ2-3; no firm D call. Germline V lookup: CDR1 ENHRY, CDR2 SYGVKD. This CDR3 is 13 amino acids long. V lost 10 bases and J lost 0, with 11 bases in between. The CDR3 is CANRPESTDTQYF. The CDR3 nucleotides are TGTGCCAACAGACCTGAGAGCACAGATACGCAGTATTTT.

V is TRBV13 and J is TRBJ2-2; possible D gene TRBD2, 5 bases. Germline CDR1 PRHDT, CDR2 FYEKMQ (reference sequence). Deletions cut 7 bases from V and 4 bases from J, with 13 bases between. This CDR3 has 14 residues. The CDR3 DNA reads TGTGCCAGCAATCCGGGGATCGGCACCGGGGAGCTGTTTTTT. Its protein product is CASNPGIGTGELFF.

The chain carries TRBV27 and TRBJ2-5; 9 bases align to TRBD2. The length of the CDR3 is 16 residues. Germline trimming cut 2 bases from V and 5 bases from J; bases unmatched to any gene: 9. Germline V lookup: CDR1 MNHEY, CDR2 SMNVEV (reference sequence). CDR3 in amino acids: CASSLGPSGVLETQYF. Here the CDR3 DNA reads TGTGCCAGCAGTTTAGGTCCTAGCGGGGTATTGGAGACCCAGTACTTC.

The chain recombines TRBV11-2 with TRBJ1-5; D might be TRBD1 (5 bases). Germline V gives CDR1 SGHAT, CDR2 FQNNGV. This CDR3 contains 14 residues. The germline V and J ends were trimmed by 2 bases and 4 bases, with 9 bases remaining between them. This CDR3 is CASSLLGGNQPQHF. CDR3 nucleotides: TGTGCCAGCAGCTTATTGGGGGGAAATCAGCCCCAGCATTTT.

V is TRBV5-6 and J is TRBJ2-2; maybe TRBD2 (5 bases). CDR1 is SGHDT, CDR2 YYEEEE, per germline. Trimming cost V 1 base and J 1 base, with 11 bases left between them. This CDR3 has 16 amino acids. The CDR3 coding sequence is TGTGCCAGCAGCTTGATGCGGGCACTGAACACCGGGGAGCTGTTTTTT. It yields the protein CASSLMRALNTGELFF.